This TCR beta chain was documented in a study of graft-versus-host responses after intestinal transplantation. Study summary: Induction using anti-thymocyte globulin, followed by tacrolimus and steroids for about three years, was given to all recipients.

Study findings and constraints: Detected in recipient marrow were GvH clones, some of which were first observed in ileum or blood. Graft-versus-host to host-versus-graft clonal ratios in allografts were high in patients with graft-donor T cell macrochimerism.

In regard to this clone: As yet, its antigen is unknown.

TCRdb's table, derived via immunoSEQ multiplex PCR, lists solely in-frame clones and lacks some. The sample consists of approximately 100,000 clones, 80% to 95% of them appearing once. The material sequenced was unstimulated CD8+ T cells sorted from spleen or lymph node cells, taken before intestinal transplant. The sequence was collected from a human donor who received an intestinal transplant.

In nucleotides, the CDR3 is TGCGCCAGCAGCTTGGGCCCCCCGGAAAGAGGTTTACACGAGCAGTACTTC. It is translated as CASSLGPPERGLHEQYF. This rearrangement joins TRBV5-1 to TRBJ2-7; D is unclear. Germline loops: CDR1 SGHRS, CDR2 YFSETQ. V was pared by 0 bases and J by 5 bases, with 21 bases between. The CDR3 is 17 residues long.